The 15 T cell receptor beta chains given below trace back to one sample, sequenced in a study of cytomegalovirus exposure and HLA in healthy donors. The PCR contained 60 Vbeta and 13 Jbeta primers. The protocol was immunoSEQ multiplex PCR, while the TCRdb copy is restricted to in-frame clones and leaves out a portion. The data show about 200,000 clones, more than 75% seen once. The sample taken for sequencing was PBMCs. Source of these receptors: a male donor in good health and CMV-seropositive.

This clone was counted between two and nine times. The J gene is TRBJ1-2, the V gene TRBV7-6, with TRBD1 matching over 10 bases. Germline V gene sequence: CDR1 SGHVS, CDR2 FNYEAQ. V lost 4 bases, J lost 3 bases, and 2 bases stayed unmatched. The CDR3 sequence is 14 residues long. CDR3 amino acids: CASSSGQGDYGYTF. The CDR3 DNA follows: TGTGCCAGCAGCTCTGGACAGGGGGACTATGGCTACACCTTC.

CDR3 region: CASSHRRAKTHEQYF. The CDR3 DNA is TGTGCCAGCAGCCACCGGAGGGCGAAAACCCACGAGCAGTACTTC. The chain has TRBV7-2 and TRBJ2-7; TRBD2 might be the D (6 bases). Germline V gene lookup returns CDR1 SGHTA and CDR2 FQGNSA. V lost 5 bases and J 5 bases, leaving 19 bases between the germline ends. The CDR3 runs 15 residues.

V is TRBV4-1 and J is TRBJ1-1; 8 nucleotides match TRBD1. The CDR3 sequence is 14 residues long. CDR1 is MGHRA and CDR2 is YSYEKL in the germline V gene. Trimming took 4 bases from V and 1 from J; bases not matched to a gene: 2. DNA for the CDR3: TGCGCCAGCAGCCGACAGGGGCAGAACACTGAAGCTTTCTTT. Protein product: CASSRQGQNTEAFF.

The rearrangement links TRBV7-8 to TRBJ1-4; D is uncertain. V lost 5 bases and J 3 bases, leaving 16 bases between the germline ends. The CDR3 spans 16 residues. Germline CDR1 and CDR2: SGHVS and FQNEAQ. CDR3 residues: CASSPPGLGANEKLFF. DNA of the CDR3: TGTGCCAGCAGCCCACCCGGGTTGGGAGCTAATGAAAAACTGTTTTTT.

V is TRBV6-5 and J is TRBJ2-7, with D possibly matching TRBD2 (6 bases). The germline V and J ends were trimmed by 7 bases and 4 bases, with 20 bases remaining between them. CDR3 length: 15 residues. Germline V gene lookup returns CDR1 MNHEY and CDR2 SVGAGI. As DNA, the CDR3 is TGTGCCAGCATCCCCCGCCGGGGAGGAGGGTACGAGCAGTACTTC. It encodes CASIPRRGGGYEQYF.

The rearrangement uses TRBV29-1 and TRBJ2-4; TRBD2 agrees at 8 bases. The CDR3 contains 16 residues. Germline CDR1 is SQVTM and CDR2 is ANQGSEA. Trimming removed 0 bases from V and 1 base from J; junction bases left unmatched: 5. The DNA for the CDR3 is TGCAGCGTTGAAGATTCGGGAGGGAAGGCCAAAAACATTCAGTACTTC. Translating it yields CSVEDSGGKAKNIQYF. The whole variable domain, remainder taken from reference TRBV29-1 and TRBJ2-4, is SAVISQKPSRDICQRGTSLTIQCQVDSQVTMMFWYRQQPGQSLTLIATANQGSEATYESGFVIDKFPISRPNLTFSTLTVSNMSPEDSSIYLCSVEDSGGKAKNIQYFGAGTRLSVL.

V gene TRBV29-1 combines with J gene TRBJ2-7, with a tentative D call TRBD1 (5 bases). The germline V gene has CDR1 SQVTM and CDR2 ANQGSEA. This CDR3 is built from 13 residues. V gave up 5 bases and J gave up 2 bases, with 13 bases separating them. In nucleotides, the CDR3 is TGCAGCGTTATATCAGGGTCCCCCTACGAGCAGTACTTC. It codes for CSVISGSPYEQYF.

The rearrangement links TRBV15 to TRBJ2-7; TRBD1 aligns across 10 bases. The length of the CDR3 is 15 residues. Germline CDR1 LNHNV, CDR2 YYDKDF (reference sequence). Germline trimming cut 4 bases from V and 2 bases from J; bases unmatched to any gene: 5. The CDR3: CATSTRTGGTYEQYF. The CDR3 DNA follows: TGTGCCACCAGCACCCGGACAGGGGGAACCTACGAGCAGTACTTC.

The chain has TRBV9 and TRBJ2-3; no definite D call. Trimming stripped 0 bases from V and 2 bases from J, with 4 bases between. Germline CDR1 is SGDLS and CDR2 is YYNGEE. The CDR3 is made up of 13 amino acids. In DNA, the CDR3 is TGTGCCAGCAGCGTAGCTCCCACAGATACGCAGTATTTT. This codes for CASSVAPTDTQYF.

This clone was seen only once. The V and J genes are TRBV28 and TRBJ2-7; possible D gene TRBD2, 5 bases. CDR1 and CDR2 (germline): MDHEN, SYDVKM. CDR3 length: 14 residues. The V end was cut by 2 bases, the J end by 6 bases, with 14 bases between. Here the CDR3 DNA reads TGTGCCAGCAGTTTACCCCGAGGGTACCGCGAGCAGTACTTC. It specifies CASSLPRGYREQYF.

The chain has TRBV6-5 and TRBJ1-2; 8 bases line up with TRBD1. The CDR3 covers 14 residues. Germline lookup yields CDR1 MNHEY and CDR2 SVGAGI. V was clipped by 6 bases and J by 7 bases; unmatched bases: 10. The CDR3 here is CASSWGQGALGYTF. In DNA, the CDR3 is TGTGCCAGCAGCTGGGGCCAGGGGGCGCTTGGCTACACCTTC.

The chain uses TRBV6-4 and TRBJ1-2; possible D gene TRBD1, 6 bases. The CDR3 has 12 residues. The ends were cut back, 2 bases at V and 7 bases at J, with 8 bases in the middle. CDR1 is MRHNA and CDR2 is SNTAGT in the germline V gene. CDR3 residues: CASSDTGSGYTF. CDR3 coding DNA: TGTGCCAGCAGTGACACAGGGTCTGGCTACACCTTC.

This clone was seen only a few times. V gene TRBV7-9 combines with J gene TRBJ1-4; D is possibly TRBD1 (5 bases). The CDR3 consists of 15 residues. The germline CDR1 and CDR2 sequences are SEHNR and FQNEAQ (reference sequence). The germline V and J ends were trimmed by 3 bases and 3 bases, with 11 bases remaining between them. CDR3 protein: CASSFRTQPNEKLFF. CDR3 coding DNA: TGTGCCAGCAGCTTCCGGACACAGCCTAATGAAAAACTGTTTTTT.

The chain carries TRBV4-2 and TRBJ1-3; 7 bases align to TRBD1. This CDR3 comprises 15 residues. V lost 8 bases, J lost 0 bases, and 7 bases stayed unmatched. Germline CDR1 LGHNA, CDR2 YNFKEQ. CDR3 loop: CASGDGTVSGNTIYF. CDR3 DNA sequence: TGTGCCAGCGGTGATGGGACAGTCTCTGGAAACACCATATATTTT.

This chain links TRBV10-1 with TRBJ1-2; 7 bases are a match to TRBD1. The V segment lost 10 bases and the J segment 0 bases; nucleotides outside the gene matches: 5. CDR1 WNHNN and CDR2 SYGVQD come from the germline V gene (reference sequence). The CDR3 totals 13 residues. CDR3 sequence (DNA): TGCGCCACCCAGGGGGTCCCTAACTATGGCTACACCTTC. Translation: CATQGVPNYGYTF.